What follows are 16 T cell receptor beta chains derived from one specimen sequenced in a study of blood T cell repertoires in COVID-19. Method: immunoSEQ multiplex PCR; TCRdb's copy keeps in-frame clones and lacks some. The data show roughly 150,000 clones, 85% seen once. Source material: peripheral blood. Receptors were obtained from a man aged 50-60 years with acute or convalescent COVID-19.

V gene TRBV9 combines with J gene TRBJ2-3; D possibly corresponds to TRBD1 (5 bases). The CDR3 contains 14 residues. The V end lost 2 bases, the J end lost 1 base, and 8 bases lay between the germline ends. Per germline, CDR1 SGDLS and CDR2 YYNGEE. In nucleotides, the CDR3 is TGTGCCAGCAGCGTCCAACAGGGCACAGATACGCAGTATTTT. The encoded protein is CASSVQQGTDTQYF.

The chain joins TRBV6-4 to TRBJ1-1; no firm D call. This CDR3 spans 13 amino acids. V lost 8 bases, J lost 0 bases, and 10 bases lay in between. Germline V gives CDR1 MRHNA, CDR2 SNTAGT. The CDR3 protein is CASASSMNTEAFF. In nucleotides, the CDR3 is TGTGCCAGCGCTAGCAGCATGAACACTGAAGCTTTCTTT.

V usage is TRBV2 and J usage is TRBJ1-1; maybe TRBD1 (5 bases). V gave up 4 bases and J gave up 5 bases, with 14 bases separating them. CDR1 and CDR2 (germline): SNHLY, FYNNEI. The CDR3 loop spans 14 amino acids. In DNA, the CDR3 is TGTGCCAGCAGTGCGGCCAGGGAGGGGACTGAAGCTTTCTTT. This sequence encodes CASSAAREGTEAFF.

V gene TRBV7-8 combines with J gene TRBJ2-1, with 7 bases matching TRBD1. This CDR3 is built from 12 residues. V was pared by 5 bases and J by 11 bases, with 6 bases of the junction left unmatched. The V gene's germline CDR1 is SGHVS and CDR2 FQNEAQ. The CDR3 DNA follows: TGTGCCAGCAGCGTCAGGGACAGTAAGCAGTTCTTC. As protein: CASSVRDSKQFF.

CDR3 nucleotide sequence: TGTGCCAGTAGTGGCAGACAGGGGGCAAGCGGGGAGCTGTTTTTT. Translating gives CASSGRQGASGELFF. The chain has TRBV19 and TRBJ2-2; TRBD1 agrees at 10 bases. Germline CDR1 LNHDA, CDR2 SQIVND (reference sequence). J was trimmed by 7 bases and V by 5 bases; bases with no gene match: 7. The CDR3 is 15 amino acids. Together with reference TRBV19 and TRBJ2-2, the CDR3 gives the full variable domain: DGGITQSPKYLFRKEGQNVTLSCEQNLNHDAMYWYRQDPGQGLRLIYYSQIVNDFQKGDIAEGYSVSREKKESFPLTVTSAQKNPTAFYLCASSGRQGASGELFFGEGSRLTVL.

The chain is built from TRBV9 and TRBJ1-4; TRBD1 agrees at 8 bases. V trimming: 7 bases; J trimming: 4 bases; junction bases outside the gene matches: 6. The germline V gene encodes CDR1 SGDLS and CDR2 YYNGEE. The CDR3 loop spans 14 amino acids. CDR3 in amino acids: CASGQGSGNEKLFF. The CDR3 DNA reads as TGTGCCAGCGGACAGGGATCGGGTAATGAAAAACTGTTTTTT.

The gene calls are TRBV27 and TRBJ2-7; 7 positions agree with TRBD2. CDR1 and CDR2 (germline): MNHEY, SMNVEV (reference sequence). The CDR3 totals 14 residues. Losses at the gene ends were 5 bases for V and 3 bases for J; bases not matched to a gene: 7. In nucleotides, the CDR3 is TGTGCCAGCAGTACACAATGGACTAGCTACGAGCAGTACTTC. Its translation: CASSTQWTSYEQYF.

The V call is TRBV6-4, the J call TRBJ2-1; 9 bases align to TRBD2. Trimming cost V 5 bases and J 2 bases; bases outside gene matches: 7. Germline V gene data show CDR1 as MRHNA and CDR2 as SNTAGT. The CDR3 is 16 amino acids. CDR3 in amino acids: CASSSASGAPYNEQFF. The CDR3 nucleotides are TGTGCCAGCAGTTCAGCTAGCGGGGCCCCCTACAATGAGCAGTTCTTC.

The CDR3 loop is CASIGQGKAFF. CDR3 nucleotides: TGTGCCAGCATCGGACAGGGGAAAGCTTTCTTT. The chain joins TRBV25-1 to TRBJ1-1, with TRBD1 matching 9 bases. Per the germline V gene, CDR1 is MGHDK and CDR2 is SYGVNS. CDR3 length equals 11 residues. V trimming: 7 bases; J trimming: 9 bases; junction bases outside the gene matches: 3. Together with reference TRBV25-1 and TRBJ1-1, the CDR3 gives the full variable domain: EADIYQTPRYLVIGTGKKITLECSQTMGHDKMYWYQQDPGMELHLIHYSYGVNSTEKGDLSSESTVSRIRTEHFPLTLESARPSHTSQYLCASIGQGKAFFGQGTRLTVV.

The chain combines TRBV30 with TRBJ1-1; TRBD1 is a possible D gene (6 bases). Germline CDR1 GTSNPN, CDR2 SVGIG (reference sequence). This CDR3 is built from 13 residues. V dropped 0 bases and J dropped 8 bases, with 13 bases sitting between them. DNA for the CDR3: TGTGCCTGGAGTGTACAAGTACAGGGAGAAGCTTTCTTT. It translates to CAWSVQVQGEAFF. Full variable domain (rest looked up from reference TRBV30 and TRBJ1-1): SQTIHQWPATLVQPVGSPLSLECTVEGTSNPNLYWYRQAAGRGLQLLFYSVGIGQISSEVPQNLSASRPQDRQFILSSKKLLLSDSGFYLCAWSVQVQGEAFFGQGTRLTVV.

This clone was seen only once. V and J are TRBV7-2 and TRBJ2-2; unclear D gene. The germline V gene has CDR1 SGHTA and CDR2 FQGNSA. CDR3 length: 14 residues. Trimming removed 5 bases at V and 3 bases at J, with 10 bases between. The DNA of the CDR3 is TGTGCCAGCAGCCAGGCCCCTCACACCGGGGAGCTGTTTTTT. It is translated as CASSQAPHTGELFF.

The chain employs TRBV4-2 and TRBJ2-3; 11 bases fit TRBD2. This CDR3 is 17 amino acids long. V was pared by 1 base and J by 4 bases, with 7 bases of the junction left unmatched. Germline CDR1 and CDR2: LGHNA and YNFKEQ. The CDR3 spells CASSQAVAGGPADTQYF. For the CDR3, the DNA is TGTGCCAGCAGCCAAGCCGTAGCGGGGGGGCCAGCAGATACGCAGTATTTT.

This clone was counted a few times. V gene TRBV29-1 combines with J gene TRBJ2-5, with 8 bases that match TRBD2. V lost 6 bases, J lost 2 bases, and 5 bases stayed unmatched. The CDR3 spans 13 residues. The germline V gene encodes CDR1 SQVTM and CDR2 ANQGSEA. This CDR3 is CSVRSSGQETQYF. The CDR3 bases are TGCAGCGTCCGATCTAGCGGGCAAGAGACCCAGTACTTC.

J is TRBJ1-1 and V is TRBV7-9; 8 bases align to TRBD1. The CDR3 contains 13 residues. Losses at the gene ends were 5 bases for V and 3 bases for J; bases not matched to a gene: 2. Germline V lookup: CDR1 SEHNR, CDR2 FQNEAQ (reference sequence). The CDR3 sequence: CASSQDRDTEAFF. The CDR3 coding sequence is TGTGCCAGCAGCCAGGACAGGGACACTGAAGCTTTCTTT.

The CDR3 DNA is TGTGCCAGCAGCTTAGCGGGGGGGGGCGTAGAGACCCAGTACTTC. Translated: CASSLAGGGVETQYF. The J gene is TRBJ2-5, the V gene TRBV11-2; TRBD2 matches at 8 bases. V was pared by 1 base and J by 4 bases, with 5 bases of the junction left unmatched. CDR3 length: 15 residues. Germline CDR1 SGHAT, CDR2 FQNNGV. The full variable domain, completed using reference TRBV11-2 and TRBJ2-5, is EAGVAQSPRYKIIEKRQSVAFWCNPISGHATLYWYQQILGQGPKLLIQFQNNGVVDDSQLPKDRFSAERLKGVDSTLKIQPAKLEDSAVYLCASSLAGGGVETQYFGPGTRLLVL.

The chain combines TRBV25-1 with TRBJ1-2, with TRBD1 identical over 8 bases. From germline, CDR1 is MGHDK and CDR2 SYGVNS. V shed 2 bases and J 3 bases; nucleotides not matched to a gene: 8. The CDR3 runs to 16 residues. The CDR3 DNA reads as TGTGCCAGCAGTGAAAACTTGGGACAGGATGACTATGGCTACACCTTC. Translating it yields CASSENLGQDDYGYTF.